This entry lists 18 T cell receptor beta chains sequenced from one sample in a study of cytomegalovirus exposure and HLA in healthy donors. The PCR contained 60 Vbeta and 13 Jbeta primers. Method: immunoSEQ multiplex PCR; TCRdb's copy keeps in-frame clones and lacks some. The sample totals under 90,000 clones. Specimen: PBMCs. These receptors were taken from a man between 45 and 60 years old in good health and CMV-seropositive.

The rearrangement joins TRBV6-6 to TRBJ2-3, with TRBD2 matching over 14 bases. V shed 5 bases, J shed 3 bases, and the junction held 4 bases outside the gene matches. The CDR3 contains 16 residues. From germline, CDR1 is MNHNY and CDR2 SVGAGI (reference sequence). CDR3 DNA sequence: TGTGCCAGCAGTCTGGGACTAGCGGGAGCAACAGATACGCAGTATTTT. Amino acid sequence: CASSLGLAGATDTQYF.

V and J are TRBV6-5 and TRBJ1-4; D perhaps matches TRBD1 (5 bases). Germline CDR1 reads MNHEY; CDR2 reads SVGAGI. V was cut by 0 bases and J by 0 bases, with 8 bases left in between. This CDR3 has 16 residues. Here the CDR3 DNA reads TGTGCCAGCAGTTACTCGAACAGGCCAACTAATGAAAAACTGTTTTTT. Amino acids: CASSYSNRPTNEKLFF.

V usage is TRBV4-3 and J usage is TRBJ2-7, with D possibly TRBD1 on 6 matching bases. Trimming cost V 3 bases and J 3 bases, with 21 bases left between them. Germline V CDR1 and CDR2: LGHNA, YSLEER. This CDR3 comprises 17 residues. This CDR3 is CASSQGLPRTVVYEQYF. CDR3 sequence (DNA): TGCGCCAGCAGCCAGGGCCTTCCGAGGACAGTAGTCTACGAGCAGTACTTC.

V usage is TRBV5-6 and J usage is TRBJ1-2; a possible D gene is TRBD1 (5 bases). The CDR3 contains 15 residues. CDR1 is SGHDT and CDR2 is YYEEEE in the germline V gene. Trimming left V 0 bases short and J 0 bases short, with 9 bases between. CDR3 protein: CASSLVTVTNYGYTF. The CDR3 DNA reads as TGTGCCAGCAGCTTGGTGACAGTTACTAACTATGGCTACACCTTC.

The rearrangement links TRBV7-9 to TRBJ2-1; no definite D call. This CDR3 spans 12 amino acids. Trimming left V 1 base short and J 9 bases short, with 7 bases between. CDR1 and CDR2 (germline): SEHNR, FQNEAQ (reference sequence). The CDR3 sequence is CASSLGAGEQFF. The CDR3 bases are TGTGCCAGCAGCTTAGGTGCAGGTGAGCAGTTCTTC. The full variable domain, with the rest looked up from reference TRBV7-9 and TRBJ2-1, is DTGVSQNPRHKITKRGQNVTFRCDPISEHNRLYWYRQTLGQGPEFLTYFQNEAQLEKSRLLSDRFSAERPKGSFSTLEIQRTEQGDSAMYLCASSLGAGEQFFGPGTRLTVL.

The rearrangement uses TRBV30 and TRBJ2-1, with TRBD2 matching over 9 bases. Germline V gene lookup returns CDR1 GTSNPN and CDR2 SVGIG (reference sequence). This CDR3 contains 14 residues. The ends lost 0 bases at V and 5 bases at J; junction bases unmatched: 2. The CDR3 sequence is CAWSVRLADNEQFF. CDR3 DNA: TGTGCCTGGAGTGTACGACTAGCGGACAATGAGCAGTTCTTC.

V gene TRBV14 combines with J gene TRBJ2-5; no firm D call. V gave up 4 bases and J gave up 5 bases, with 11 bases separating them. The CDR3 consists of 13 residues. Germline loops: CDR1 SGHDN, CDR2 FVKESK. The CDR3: CASSRFSIETQYF. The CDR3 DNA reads TGTGCCAGCAGCCGCTTCAGTATCGAGACCCAGTACTTC.

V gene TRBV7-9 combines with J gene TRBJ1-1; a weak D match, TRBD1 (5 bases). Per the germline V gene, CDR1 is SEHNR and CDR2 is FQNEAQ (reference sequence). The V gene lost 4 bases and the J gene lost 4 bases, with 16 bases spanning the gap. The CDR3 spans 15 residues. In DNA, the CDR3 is TGTGCCAGCAGCTCAAACCAGGGATGGCCCACTGAAGCTTTCTTT. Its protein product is CASSSNQGWPTEAFF. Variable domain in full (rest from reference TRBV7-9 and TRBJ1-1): DTGVSQNPRHKITKRGQNVTFRCDPISEHNRLYWYRQTLGQGPEFLTYFQNEAQLEKSRLLSDRFSAERPKGSFSTLEIQRTEQGDSAMYLCASSSNQGWPTEAFFGQGTRLTVV.

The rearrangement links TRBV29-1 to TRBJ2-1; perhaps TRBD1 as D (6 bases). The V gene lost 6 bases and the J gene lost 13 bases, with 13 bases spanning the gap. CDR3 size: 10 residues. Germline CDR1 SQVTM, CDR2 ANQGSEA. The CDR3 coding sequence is TGCAGCGTCGATACAGGGTATCAGTTCTTC. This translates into CSVDTGYQFF.

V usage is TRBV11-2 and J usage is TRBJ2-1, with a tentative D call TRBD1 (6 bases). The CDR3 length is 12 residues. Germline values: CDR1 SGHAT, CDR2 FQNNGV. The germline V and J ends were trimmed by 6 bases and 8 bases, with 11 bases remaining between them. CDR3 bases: TGTGCCAGCAGTCCTCAGGGGCATGAGCAGTTCTTC. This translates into CASSPQGHEQFF.

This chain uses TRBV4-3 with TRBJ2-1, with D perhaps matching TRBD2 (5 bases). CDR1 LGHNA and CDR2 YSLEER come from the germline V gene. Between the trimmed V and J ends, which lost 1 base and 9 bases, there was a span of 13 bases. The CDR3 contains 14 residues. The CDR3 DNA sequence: TGCGCCAGCAGCCAAGTACTAGTCGCGCCTGAGCAGTTCTTC. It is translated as CASSQVLVAPEQFF.

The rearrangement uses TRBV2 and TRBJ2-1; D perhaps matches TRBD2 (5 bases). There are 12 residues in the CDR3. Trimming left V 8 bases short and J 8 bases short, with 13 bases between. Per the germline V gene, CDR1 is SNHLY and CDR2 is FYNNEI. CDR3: CASGSMGDEQFF. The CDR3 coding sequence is TGTGCCAGCGGAAGTATGGGAGATGAGCAGTTCTTC.

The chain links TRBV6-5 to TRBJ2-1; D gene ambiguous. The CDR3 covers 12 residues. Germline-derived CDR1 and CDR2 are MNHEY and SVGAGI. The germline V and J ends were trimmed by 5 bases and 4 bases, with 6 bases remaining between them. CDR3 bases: TGTGCCAGCAGTGGTCGGTACAATGAGCAGTTCTTC. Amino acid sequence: CASSGRYNEQFF.

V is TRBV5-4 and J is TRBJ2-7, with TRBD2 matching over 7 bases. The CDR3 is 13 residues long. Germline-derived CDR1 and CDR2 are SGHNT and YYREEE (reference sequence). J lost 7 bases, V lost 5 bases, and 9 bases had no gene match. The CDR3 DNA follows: TGTGCCAGCAGGCAGGGAGGGCGCCGGGAGCAGTACTTC. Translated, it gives CASRQGGRREQYF. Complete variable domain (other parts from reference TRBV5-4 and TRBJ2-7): ETGVTQSPTHLIKTRGQQVTLRCSSQSGHNTVSWYQQALGQGPQFIFQYYREEENGRGNFPPRFSGLQFPNYSSELNVNALELDDSALYLCASRQGGRREQYFGPGTRLTVT.

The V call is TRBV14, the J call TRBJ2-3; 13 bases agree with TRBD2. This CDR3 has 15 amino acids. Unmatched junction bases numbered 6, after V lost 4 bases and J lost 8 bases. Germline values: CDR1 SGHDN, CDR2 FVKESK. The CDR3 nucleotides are TGTGCCAGCAGCCTCGGACTAGCGGGAGCCGGTACGCAGTATTTT. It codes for CASSLGLAGAGTQYF.

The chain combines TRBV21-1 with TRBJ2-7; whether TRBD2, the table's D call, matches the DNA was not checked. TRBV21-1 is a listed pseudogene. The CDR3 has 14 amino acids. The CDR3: CASKRGREGHEQYV. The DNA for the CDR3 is TGTGCCAGCAAAAGAGGGCGGGAGGGGCACGAGCAGTACGTC.

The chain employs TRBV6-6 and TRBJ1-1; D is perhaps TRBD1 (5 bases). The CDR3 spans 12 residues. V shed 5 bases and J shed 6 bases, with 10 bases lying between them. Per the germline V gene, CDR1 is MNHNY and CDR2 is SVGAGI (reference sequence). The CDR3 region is CASSPGGAEAFF. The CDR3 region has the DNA TGTGCCAGCAGTCCCGGAGGGGCTGAAGCTTTCTTT.

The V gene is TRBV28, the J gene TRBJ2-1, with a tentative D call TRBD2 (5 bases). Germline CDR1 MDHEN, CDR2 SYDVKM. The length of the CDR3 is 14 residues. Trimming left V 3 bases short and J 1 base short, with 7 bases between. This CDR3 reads CASSFAGSYNEQFF. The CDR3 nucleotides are TGTGCCAGCAGTTTCGCGGGTTCCTACAATGAGCAGTTCTTC.